The 24 T cell receptor beta chains in this list originate from one sample, sequenced in a study of cytomegalovirus exposure and HLA in healthy donors. Only in-frame clones appear in the TCRdb table, and some are missing; sequencing was by immunoSEQ multiplex PCR. The sample records over 200,000 clones, roughly 91% being singletons. The sequenced sample was PBMCs. The receptors derive from a woman in her 30s in good health and CMV-seronegative.

This rearrangement joins TRBV7-6 to TRBJ2-7, with TRBD2 identical over 8 bases. The CDR3 extends over 14 amino acids. Germline V gene sequence: CDR1 SGHVS, CDR2 FNYEAQ. Trimming took 3 bases from V and 5 from J; bases not matched to a gene: 6. The CDR3 protein is CASSLSGSLNEQYF. The CDR3 DNA follows: TGTGCCAGCAGCTTGAGCGGGAGTCTCAACGAGCAGTACTTC.

The V call is TRBV10-3, the J call TRBJ2-7; D not certain. V lost 4 bases and J 1 base, leaving 11 bases between the germline ends. Germline lookup yields CDR1 ENHRY and CDR2 SYGVKD. The length of the CDR3 is 14 residues. The CDR3 loop is CAISGAEKSYEQYF. CDR3 sequence (DNA): TGTGCCATCAGTGGGGCAGAGAAATCCTACGAGCAGTACTTC.

The gene calls are TRBV11-2 and TRBJ2-1; 9 bases match TRBD2. The V gene's germline CDR1 is SGHAT and CDR2 FQNNGV. Trimming cost V 1 base and J 4 bases; bases outside gene matches: 14. The CDR3 spans 19 residues. CDR3 protein: CASSLAGGIAGVGYNEQFF. As DNA, the CDR3 is TGTGCCAGCAGCTTAGCCGGGGGAATAGCGGGAGTGGGGTACAATGAGCAGTTCTTC.

The chain links TRBV11-3 to TRBJ2-1; 9 bases match TRBD2. This CDR3 has 14 amino acids. Trimming at V came to 5 bases and at J to 12 bases, leaving 11 bases not matched to a gene. Looked up from germline, CDR1 is SGHNT and CDR2 is YENEEA. The chain's CDR3 is CASSVGLAGRAQFF. The DNA of the CDR3 is TGTGCCAGCAGCGTGGGACTAGCAGGAAGGGCGCAGTTCTTC.

This clone has only one observation. The V and J genes are TRBV30 and TRBJ2-1; D unclear. The CDR3 covers 11 residues. CDR1 is GTSNPN, CDR2 SVGIG, per germline (reference sequence). The V gene lost 5 bases and the J gene lost 9 bases, with 11 bases spanning the gap. The chain's CDR3 is CAWRQESEQFF. CDR3 nucleotide sequence: TGTGCCTGGCGTCAAGAGAGTGAGCAGTTCTTC. The variable domain in full, with the rest retrieved from reference TRBV30 and TRBJ2-1, is SQTIHQWPATLVQPVGSPLSLECTVEGTSNPNLYWYRQAAGRGLQLLFYSVGIGQISSEVPQNLSASRPQDRQFILSSKKLLLSDSGFYLCAWRQESEQFFGPGTRLTVL.

This clone was seen a single time. The chain has TRBV5-6 and TRBJ2-2; 7 bases map to TRBD1. With 4 bases clipped from V and 0 bases from J, the junction kept 6 bases outside the gene matches. The CDR3 extends over 16 amino acids. Germline V gives CDR1 SGHDT, CDR2 YYEEEE. CDR3 nucleotides: TGTGCCAGCAGCGCATTACAGGGGACGAACACCGGGGAGCTGTTTTTT. Residues: CASSALQGTNTGELFF.

The CDR3 DNA follows: TGCAGCGTTGGTGGGACTAGCGGGATTTACGAGCAGTACTTC. Protein sequence: CSVGGTSGIYEQYF. The chain carries TRBV29-1 and TRBJ2-7, with 13 bases fitting TRBD2. The CDR3 has 14 amino acids. J lost 4 bases, V lost 4 bases, and 4 bases had no gene match. The germline CDR1 and CDR2 sequences are SQVTM and ANQGSEA.

V is TRBV27 and J is TRBJ2-7; 8 nucleotides agree with TRBD1. V lost 3 bases to trimming and J lost 0 bases; unmatched junction nucleotides: 4. CDR1 is MNHEY and CDR2 is SMNVEV in the germline V gene (reference sequence). The length of the CDR3 is 15 residues. CDR3 DNA: TGTGCCAGCAGTTTCTCAGGGACAGGCTCCTACGAGCAGTACTTC. This sequence encodes CASSFSGTGSYEQYF.

The J gene is TRBJ2-5, the V gene TRBV28, with D uncertain. Deletions cut 6 bases from V and 5 bases from J, with 19 bases between. CDR3 length: 15 amino acids. Germline CDR1 and CDR2: MDHEN and SYDVKM. CDR3 DNA sequence: TGTGCCAGCAGCTTGTTGGCGGACCCGCAGGAGACCCAGTACTTC. Protein: CASSLLADPQETQYF.

The chain recombines TRBV19 with TRBJ2-6; D unresolved. The CDR3 contains 12 residues. The V gene's germline CDR1 is LNHDA and CDR2 SQIVND (reference sequence). V was trimmed by 8 bases and J by 0 bases, leaving 2 bases between them. The CDR3 sequence: CASYSGANVLTF. CDR3 bases: TGTGCCAGTTACTCTGGGGCCAACGTCCTGACTTTC. The variable domain in full, with the rest retrieved from reference TRBV19 and TRBJ2-6, is DGGITQSPKYLFRKEGQNVTLSCEQNLNHDAMYWYRQDPGQGLRLIYYSQIVNDFQKGDIAEGYSVSREKKESFPLTVTSAQKNPTAFYLCASYSGANVLTFGAGSRLTVL.

The chain couples TRBV11-2 to TRBJ2-7; D is ambiguous. Trimming removed 1 base at V and 2 bases at J, with 9 bases between. CDR1 and CDR2 from the germline V gene are SGHAT and FQNNGV. The CDR3 sequence is 14 residues long. This CDR3 is CASSLVAGAYEQYF. For the CDR3, the DNA is TGTGCCAGCAGCTTAGTTGCCGGAGCCTACGAGCAGTACTTC.

The chain links TRBV4-3 to TRBJ2-1; 9 bases map to TRBD2. V was clipped by 1 base and J by 4 bases; unmatched bases: 5. Looked up from germline, CDR1 is LGHNA and CDR2 is YSLEER. This CDR3 spans 16 amino acids. The CDR3 here is CASSQGDTSGYNEQFF. The CDR3 DNA is TGCGCCAGCAGCCAAGGGGATACTAGCGGGTACAATGAGCAGTTCTTC.

V and J are TRBV29-1 and TRBJ1-2; D is unclear. V was trimmed by 2 bases and J by 4 bases, leaving 11 bases between them. Germline V gene lookup returns CDR1 SQVTM and CDR2 ANQGSEA. CDR3 length: 13 residues. The CDR3 is CSVERGNVYGYTF. CDR3 in DNA: TGCAGCGTTGAACGGGGAAACGTCTATGGCTACACCTTC.

This clone has a single count. The chain joins TRBV7-9 to TRBJ2-3, with D perhaps being TRBD1 or TRBD2 (5 bases each). The CDR3 runs to 17 residues. Germline loops: CDR1 SEHNR, CDR2 FQNEAQ (reference sequence). Trimming removed 3 bases at V and 1 base at J, with 17 bases between. The chain's CDR3 is CASSFPLGETGTDTQYF. CDR3 DNA: TGTGCCAGCAGCTTCCCTTTAGGGGAGACTGGCACAGATACGCAGTATTTT.

This sequence joins TRBV5-1 and TRBJ2-1; 13 positions match TRBD2. The V gene end was trimmed by 0 bases and the J gene end by 7 bases; junction bases not matched to a gene: 13. Germline assignment: CDR1 SGHRS and CDR2 YFSETQ. The CDR3 sequence is 19 residues long. CDR3: CASSLEPSGLAGVGNEQFF. In nucleotides, the CDR3 is TGCGCCAGCAGCTTGGAACCGAGCGGACTAGCGGGAGTAGGGAATGAGCAGTTCTTC.

The genes are TRBV28 and TRBJ2-5; D call uncertain. Trimming removed 5 bases from V and 9 bases from J, with 16 bases in between. The CDR3 has 13 residues. Germline lookup yields CDR1 MDHEN and CDR2 SYDVKM. CDR3 region: CASSPQSTGAQYF. CDR3 nucleotide sequence: TGTGCCAGCAGTCCGCAATCTACGGGTGCCCAGTACTTC.

The rearrangement uses TRBV9 and TRBJ2-3; 12 bases align to TRBD2. The CDR3 is 15 residues long. Germline CDR1 reads SGDLS; CDR2 reads YYNGEE. V lost 4 bases, J lost 5 bases, and 5 bases stayed unmatched. The chain's CDR3 is CASSLAGGPGDTQYF. CDR3 DNA: TGTGCCAGCAGCCTAGCGGGAGGGCCAGGAGATACGCAGTATTTT.

This chain connects TRBV4-1 to TRBJ1-4; 10 bases align to TRBD1. The V gene's germline CDR1 is MGHRA and CDR2 YSYEKL. This CDR3 is 15 amino acids long. V dropped 2 bases and J dropped 8; count of bases not matched to a gene: 5. The CDR3 reads CASSQTGTGDEKLFF. Written as DNA, the CDR3 is TGCGCCAGCAGCCAAACCGGGACAGGGGACGAAAAACTGTTTTTT.

V and J are TRBV28 and TRBJ1-5; D is possibly TRBD1 (5 bases). CDR1 MDHEN and CDR2 SYDVKM come from the germline V gene. The CDR3 contains 13 residues. V was pared by 5 bases and J by 7 bases, with 12 bases between. CDR3 amino acids: CASSPGTAQPQHF. Here the CDR3 DNA reads TGTGCCAGCAGTCCAGGGACGGCGCAGCCCCAGCATTTT.

The V gene is TRBV9, the J gene TRBJ2-7; D remains unclear. Trimming took 3 bases from V and 2 from J, leaving 12 bases between them. This CDR3 has 14 amino acids. Germline V gives CDR1 SGDLS, CDR2 YYNGEE. Here the CDR3 reads CASSESGFPYEQYF. The CDR3 nucleotides read TGTGCCAGCAGCGAATCCGGTTTCCCCTACGAGCAGTACTTC. Looking up the rest from reference TRBV9 and TRBJ2-7 gives the full variable domain: DSGVTQTPKHLITATGQRVTLRCSPRSGDLSVYWYQQSLDQGLQFLIQYYNGEERAKGNILERFSAQQFPDLHSELNLSSLELGDSALYFCASSESGFPYEQYFGPGTRLTVT.

CDR3 DNA: TGTGCCAGTAGTATCCTCAGGGGATCTGGAAACACCATATATTTT. Protein product: CASSILRGSGNTIYF. This chain uses TRBV19 with TRBJ1-3, with D maybe TRBD1 (6 bases). Looked up from germline, CDR1 is LNHDA and CDR2 is SQIVND (reference sequence). The length of the CDR3 is 15 residues. The germline V and J ends were trimmed by 3 bases and 1 base, with 10 bases remaining between them.

The gene calls are TRBV5-6 and TRBJ2-3; TRBD2 agrees at 7 bases. From germline, CDR1 is SGHDT and CDR2 YYEEEE. The CDR3 loop spans 16 amino acids. V lost 9 bases to trimming and J lost 1 base; unmatched junction nucleotides: 14. The CDR3 DNA is TGTGCCACAACTTACTATGTGGCGGGAGGCACAGATACGCAGTATTTT. Translation: CATTYYVAGGTDTQYF. Supplemented by reference TRBV5-6 and TRBJ2-3, the full variable domain reads DAGVTQSPTHLIKTRGQQVTLRCSPKSGHDTVSWYQQALGQGPQFIFQYYEEEERQRGNFPDRFSGHQFPNYSSELNVNALLLGDSALYLCATTYYVAGGTDTQYFGPGTRLTVL.

This rearrangement joins TRBV5-1 to TRBJ2-6, with 11 positions matching TRBD2. The V segment lost 4 bases and the J segment 2 bases; nucleotides outside the gene matches: 11. The CDR3 contains 19 residues. CDR1 SGHRS and CDR2 YFSETQ come from the germline V gene. This CDR3 is CASSRNLLAGEAGANVLTF. The CDR3, as DNA: TGCGCCAGCAGCCGTAATCTACTAGCGGGAGAGGCTGGGGCCAACGTCCTGACTTTC.

There are a few counts of this clone. The V gene is TRBV6-1, the J gene TRBJ2-2; D is uncertain. This CDR3 spans 13 amino acids. From germline, CDR1 is MNHNS and CDR2 SASEGT. Deletions cut 6 bases from V and 0 bases from J, with 5 bases between. As DNA, the CDR3 is TGTGCCAGCAGACAGACGAACACCGGGGAGCTGTTTTTT. It yields the protein CASRQTNTGELFF.